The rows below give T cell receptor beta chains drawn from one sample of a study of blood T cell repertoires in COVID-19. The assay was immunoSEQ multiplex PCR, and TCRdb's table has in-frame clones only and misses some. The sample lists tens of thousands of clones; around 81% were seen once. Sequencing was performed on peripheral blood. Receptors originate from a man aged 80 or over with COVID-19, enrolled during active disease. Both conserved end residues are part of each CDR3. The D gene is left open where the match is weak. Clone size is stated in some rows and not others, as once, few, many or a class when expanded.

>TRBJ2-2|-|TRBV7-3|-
CASSLTGTTGELFF
TGTGCCAGCAGCTTGACAGGGACTACCGGGGAGCTGTTTTTT
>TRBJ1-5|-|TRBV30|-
CAWNRDNQPQHF
TGTGCCTGGAACAGAGACAATCAGCCCCAGCATTTT
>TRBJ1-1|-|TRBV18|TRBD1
CASSLAMGQGPEAFF
TGTGCCAGCTCACTGGCGATGGGACAGGGCCCTGAAGCTTTCTTT
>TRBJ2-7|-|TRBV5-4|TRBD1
CASSLDRGSYEQYF
TGTGCCAGCAGCTTGGACAGGGGCTCCTACGAGCAGTACTTC
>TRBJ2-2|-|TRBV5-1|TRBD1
CASSPRQGRTGELFF
TGCGCCAGCAGCCCCCGACAGGGAAGGACCGGGGAGCTGTTTTTT
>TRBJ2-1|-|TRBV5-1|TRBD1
CASSIRTGGVEQFF
TGCGCCAGCAGCATCCGGACAGGGGGCGTTGAGCAGTTCTTC
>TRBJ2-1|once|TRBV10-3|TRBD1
CAMSAQGQLNNEQFF
TGTGCCATGAGTGCCCAGGGACAGTTGAACAATGAGCAGTTCTTC
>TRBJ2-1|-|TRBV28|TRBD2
CASSPTSGRGDEQFF
TGTGCCAGCAGTCCAACTAGCGGGCGTGGGGATGAGCAGTTCTTC
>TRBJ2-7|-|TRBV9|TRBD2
CASSVDRSSGLQEQYF
TGTGCCAGCAGCGTAGATAGAAGTAGCGGGTTGCAGGAGCAGTACTTC
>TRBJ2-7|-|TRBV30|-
CARSSGGGTEEQYF
TGTGCCCGGTCGTCCGGAGGAGGAACCGAGGAGCAGTACTTC
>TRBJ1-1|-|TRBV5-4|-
CASSLVEGSTEAFF
TGTGCCAGCAGCTTGGTTGAGGGTTCCACTGAAGCTTTCTTT
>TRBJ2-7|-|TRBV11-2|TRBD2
CASSLAYQREYEQYF
TGTGCCAGCAGCTTAGCTTACCAGCGGGAGTACGAGCAGTACTTC
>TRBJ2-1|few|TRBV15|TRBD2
CATSRDLAGAPVDEQFF
TGTGCCACCAGCAGAGATCTAGCGGGGGCTCCGGTCGATGAGCAGTTCTTC
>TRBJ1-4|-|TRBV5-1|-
CASSLGGEGGEKLFF
TGCGCCAGCAGCTTGGGCGGGGAAGGCGGTGAAAAACTGTTTTTT
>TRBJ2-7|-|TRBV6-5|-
CASSYGKGREQYF
TGTGCCAGCAGTTACGGGAAGGGGCGGGAGCAGTACTTC
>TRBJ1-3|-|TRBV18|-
CASSQGAVSSGNTIYF
TGTGCCAGCTCACAAGGGGCGGTAAGCTCTGGAAACACCATATATTTT
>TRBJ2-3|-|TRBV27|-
CASSWRGRSTDTQYF
TGTGCCAGCAGTTGGAGGGGACGGAGCACAGATACGCAGTATTTT
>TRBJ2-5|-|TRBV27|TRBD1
CASSLWTGGRETQYF
TGTGCCAGCAGCCTCTGGACAGGGGGCCGGGAGACCCAGTACTTC
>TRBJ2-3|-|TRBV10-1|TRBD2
CASSESGLVGTQYF
TGCGCCAGCAGTGAGTCAGGACTAGTTGGTACGCAGTATTTT
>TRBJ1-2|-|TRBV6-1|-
CASSEDYGNYGYTF
TGTGCCAGCAGTGAAGACTACGGCAACTATGGCTACACCTTC
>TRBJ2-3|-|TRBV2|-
CASSAADTQYF
TGTGCCAGCAGTGCCGCAGATACGCAGTATTTT
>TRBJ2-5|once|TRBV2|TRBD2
CASSYGGAQETQYF
TGTGCCAGCAGCTACGGGGGGGCTCAAGAGACCCAGTACTTC
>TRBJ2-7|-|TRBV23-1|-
CASSHNSYEQYF
TGCGCCAGCAGTCACAATAGCTACGAGCAGTACTTC
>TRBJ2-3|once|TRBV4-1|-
CASSQARELLSTDTQYF
TGCGCCAGCAGCCAAGCGCGTGAGCTTTTAAGCACAGATACGCAGTATTTT
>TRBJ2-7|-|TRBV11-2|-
CASSPLGAGLYEQYF
TGTGCCAGCAGCCCCCTGGGGGCAGGGCTCTACGAGCAGTACTTC
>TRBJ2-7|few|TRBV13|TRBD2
CASSLGGLADEQYF
TGTGCCAGCAGCTTAGGGGGACTAGCGGACGAGCAGTACTTC
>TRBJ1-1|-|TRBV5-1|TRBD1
CASSTTGVGTEAFF
TGCGCCAGCAGCACCACAGGGGTAGGCACTGAAGCTTTCTTT
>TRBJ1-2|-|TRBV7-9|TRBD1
CASSRRDRLTNYGYTF
TGTGCCAGCAGCCGAAGGGACAGGCTAACTAACTATGGCTACACCTTC
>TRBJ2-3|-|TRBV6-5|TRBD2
CASRKGLANTDTQYF
TGTGCCAGCAGAAAGGGACTAGCAAACACAGATACGCAGTATTTT